This TCR beta chain originates from a study of blood T cell repertoires in COVID-19. Across the whole study: Acute and convalescent COVID-19 specimens originated in the United States, Italy and Spain. In each case, the material was cDNA or gDNA derived from T cells, B-cell-depleted T cells, or PBMCs.

Authors' analysis steps: Reference gene primer amplification gave nucleated cell count estimates. TCRdb's table, derived via immunoSEQ multiplex PCR, lists solely in-frame clones and lacks some. V and J calls and clone size are given by that table; D and trimming were obtained from the DNA. The sample contains fewer than 250,000 clones, around 90% of which appear only once. Trimming left V 7 bases short and J 8 bases short, with 17 bases between. The CDR3 sequence is 13 residues long. The TCR sequence derives from a man between 65 and 85 years old with acute or convalescent COVID-19. This chain uses TRBV12-3 or TRBV12-4 with TRBJ1-2; no reliable D call. The sequencing sample was made of peripheral blood. The CDR3 reads CASTNGGPGGYTF. In nucleotides, the CDR3 is TGTGCCAGCACCAATGGAGGACCTGGGGGCTACACCTTC.